This T cell receptor (beta chain) was sequenced for a study of T-cell memory formation after mild COVID-19. Regarding the study as a whole: Some clones that responded turned up in pre-infection memory, which suggests that cross-reactive memory joined in.

This clonotype was seen more than once but under ten times. As yet, its antigen is unknown. TCRdb fed the 5' RACE reads into MiXCR, producing one record per CDR3 protein. The sample contains 140,000 to 150,000 distinct CDR3 sequences, approximately 6% of which appear only once. Germline V lookup: CDR1 MGHDK, CDR2 SYGVNS. Between the trimmed V and J ends, which lost 3 bases and 8 bases, there was a span of 19 bases. CDR3 length: 15 amino acids. This clonotype originated in an adult woman who had mild COVID-19 (a few samples of this study predate the infection). Cell type and time point are not known. The chain couples TRBV25-1 to TRBJ1-2; D is perhaps TRBD1 (5 bases). The source material was PBMCs or a T cell subset sorted from them (not recorded which). The chain's CDR3 is CASSDPSWGLGGYTF. CDR3 nucleotide sequence: TGTGCCAGCAGTGATCCAAGCTGGGGGTTGGGCGGCTACACCTTC.